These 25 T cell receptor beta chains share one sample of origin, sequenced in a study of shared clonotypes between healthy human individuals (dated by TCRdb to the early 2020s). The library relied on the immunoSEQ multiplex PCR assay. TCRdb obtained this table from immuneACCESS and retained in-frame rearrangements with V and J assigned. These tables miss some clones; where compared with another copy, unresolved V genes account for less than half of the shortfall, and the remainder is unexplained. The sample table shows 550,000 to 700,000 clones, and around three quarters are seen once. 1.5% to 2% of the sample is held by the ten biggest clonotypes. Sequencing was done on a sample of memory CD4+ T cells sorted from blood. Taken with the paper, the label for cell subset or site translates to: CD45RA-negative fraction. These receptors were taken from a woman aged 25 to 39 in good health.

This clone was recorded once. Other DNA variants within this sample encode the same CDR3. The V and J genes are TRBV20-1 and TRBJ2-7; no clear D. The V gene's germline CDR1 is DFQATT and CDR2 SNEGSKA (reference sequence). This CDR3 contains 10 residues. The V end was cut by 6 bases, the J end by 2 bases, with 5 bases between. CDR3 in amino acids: CSAGPYEQYF. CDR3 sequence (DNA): TGCAGTGCAGGTCCCTACGAGCAGTACTTC.

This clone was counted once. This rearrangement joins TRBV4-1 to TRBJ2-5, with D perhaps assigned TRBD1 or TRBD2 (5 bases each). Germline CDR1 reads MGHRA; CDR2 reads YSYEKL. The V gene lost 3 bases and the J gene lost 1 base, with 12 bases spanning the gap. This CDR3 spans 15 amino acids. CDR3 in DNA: TGCGCCAGCAGCCAGAACCGGGACGTCCAAGAGACCCAGTACTTC. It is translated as CASSQNRDVQETQYF.

CDR3 DNA: TGTGCCAGCAGCCTAGAAATACAGGGCTACGAGCAGTACTTC. It codes for CASSLEIQGYEQYF. The chain carries TRBV4-2 and TRBJ2-7; possible D gene TRBD1, 6 bases. CDR1 and CDR2 from the germline V gene are LGHNA and YNFKEQ. The ends were cut back, 4 bases at V and 3 bases at J, with 13 bases in the middle. The CDR3 runs 14 residues.

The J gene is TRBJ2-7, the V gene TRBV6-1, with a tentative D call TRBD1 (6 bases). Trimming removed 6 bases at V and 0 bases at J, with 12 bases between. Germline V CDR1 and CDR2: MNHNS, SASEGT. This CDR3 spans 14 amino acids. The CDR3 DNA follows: TGTGCCAGCAGGGTACAGGGAAGCTCCTACGAGCAGTACTTC. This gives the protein CASRVQGSSYEQYF.

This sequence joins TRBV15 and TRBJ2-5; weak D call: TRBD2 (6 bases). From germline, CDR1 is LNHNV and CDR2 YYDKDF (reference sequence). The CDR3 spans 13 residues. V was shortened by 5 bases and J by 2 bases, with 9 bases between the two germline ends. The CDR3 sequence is CATSGGIQETQYF. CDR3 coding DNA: TGTGCCACCAGCGGCGGGATTCAAGAGACCCAGTACTTC. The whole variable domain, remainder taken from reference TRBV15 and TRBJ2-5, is DAMVIQNPRYQVTQFGKPVTLSCSQTLNHNVMYWYQQKSSQAPKLLFHYYDKDFNNEADTPDNFQSRRPNTSFCFLDIRSPGLGDTAMYLCATSGGIQETQYFGPGTRLLVL.

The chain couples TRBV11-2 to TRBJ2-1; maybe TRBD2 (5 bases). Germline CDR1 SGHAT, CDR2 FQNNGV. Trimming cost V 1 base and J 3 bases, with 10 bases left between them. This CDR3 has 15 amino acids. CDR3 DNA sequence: TGTGCCAGCAGCTTAGGGAGCGGTCGCTACAATGAGCAGTTCTTC. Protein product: CASSLGSGRYNEQFF.

The CDR3 reads CASRKKGSNQPQHF. The CDR3, as DNA: TGTGCCAGTAGGAAAAAAGGAAGCAATCAGCCCCAGCATTTT. This rearrangement joins TRBV19 to TRBJ1-5, with D hard to call. V lost 6 bases and J lost 1, with 10 bases in between. This CDR3 has 14 amino acids. CDR1 and CDR2 (germline): LNHDA, SQIVND (reference sequence).

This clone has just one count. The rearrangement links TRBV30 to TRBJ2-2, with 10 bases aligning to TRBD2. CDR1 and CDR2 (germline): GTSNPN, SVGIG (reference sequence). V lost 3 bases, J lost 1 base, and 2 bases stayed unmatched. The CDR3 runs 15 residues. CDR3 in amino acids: CAWRRLAGNTGELFF. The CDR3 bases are TGTGCCTGGAGGCGACTAGCGGGGAACACCGGGGAGCTGTTTTTT.

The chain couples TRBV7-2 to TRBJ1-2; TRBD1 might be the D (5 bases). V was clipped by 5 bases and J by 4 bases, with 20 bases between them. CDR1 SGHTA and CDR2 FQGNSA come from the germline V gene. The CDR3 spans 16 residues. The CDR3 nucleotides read TGTGCCAGCAGCGTCTTCCGGGCCCAGGGCCCCTATGGCTACACCTTC. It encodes CASSVFRAQGPYGYTF. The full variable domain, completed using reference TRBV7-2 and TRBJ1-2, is GAGVSQSPSNKVTEKGKDVELRCDPISGHTALYWYRQSLGQGLEFLIYFQGNSAPDKSGLPSDRFSAERTGGSVSTLTIQRTQQEDSAVYLCASSVFRAQGPYGYTFGSGTRLTVV.

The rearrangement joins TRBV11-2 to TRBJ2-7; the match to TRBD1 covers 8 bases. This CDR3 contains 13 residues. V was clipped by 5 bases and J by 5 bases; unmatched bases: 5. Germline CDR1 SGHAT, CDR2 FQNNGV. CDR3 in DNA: TGTGCCAGCAGCGAGGACAGGGTCAACGAGCAGTACTTC. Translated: CASSEDRVNEQYF.

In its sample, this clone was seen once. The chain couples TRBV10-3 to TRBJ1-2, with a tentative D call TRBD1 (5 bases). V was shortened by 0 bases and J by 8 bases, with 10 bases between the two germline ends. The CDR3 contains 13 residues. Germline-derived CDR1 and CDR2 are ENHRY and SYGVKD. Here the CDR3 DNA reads TGTGCCATCAGTGAGTCGGGGGAACGGGGCTACACCTTC. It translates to CAISESGERGYTF.

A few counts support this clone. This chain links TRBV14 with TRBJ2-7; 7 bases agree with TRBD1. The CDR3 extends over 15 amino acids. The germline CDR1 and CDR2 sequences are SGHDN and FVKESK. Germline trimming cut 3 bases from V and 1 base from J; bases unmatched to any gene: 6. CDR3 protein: CASSHVETGSYEQYF. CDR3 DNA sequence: TGTGCCAGCAGCCACGTCGAGACAGGGTCCTACGAGCAGTACTTC.

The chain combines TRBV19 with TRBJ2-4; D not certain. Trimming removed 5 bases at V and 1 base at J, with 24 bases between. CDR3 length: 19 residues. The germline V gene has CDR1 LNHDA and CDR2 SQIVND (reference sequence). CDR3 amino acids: CASSGSETYPRWAKNIQYF. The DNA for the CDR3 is TGTGCCAGTAGTGGATCCGAGACGTATCCCCGATGGGCCAAAAACATTCAGTACTTC. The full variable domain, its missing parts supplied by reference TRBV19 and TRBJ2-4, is DGGITQSPKYLFRKEGQNVTLSCEQNLNHDAMYWYRQDPGQGLRLIYYSQIVNDFQKGDIAEGYSVSREKKESFPLTVTSAQKNPTAFYLCASSGSETYPRWAKNIQYFGAGTRLSVL.

CDR3 bases: TGCGCCAGCAGCCCTGGATGGGAGGGAGAGGGGACCTACAATGAGCAGTTCTTC. Its protein product is CASSPGWEGEGTYNEQFF. The chain is built from TRBV4-1 and TRBJ2-1; TRBD2 agrees at 7 bases. Germline trimming cut 4 bases from V and 2 bases from J; bases unmatched to any gene: 14. The CDR3 spans 18 residues. Germline V CDR1 and CDR2: MGHRA, YSYEKL.

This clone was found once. CDR3: CASAGGYEQYF. The DNA of the CDR3 is TGTGCCAGTGCAGGGGGCTACGAGCAGTACTTC. This sequence joins TRBV28 and TRBJ2-7; 7 bases line up with TRBD1. J gave up 3 bases and V 9 bases, and 2 bases lay outside the gene matches. The CDR3 contains 11 residues. CDR1 is MDHEN, CDR2 SYDVKM, per germline.

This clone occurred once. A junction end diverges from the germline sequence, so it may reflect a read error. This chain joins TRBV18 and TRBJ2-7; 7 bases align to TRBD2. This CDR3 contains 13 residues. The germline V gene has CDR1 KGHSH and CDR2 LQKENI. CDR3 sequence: CASSNQAGSDRGF. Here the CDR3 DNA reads TGTGCCAGCTCCAACCAAGCGGGGAGTGACCGCGGCTTC.

CDR3 nucleotide sequence: TGTGCCAGCAGCTTGGATAGCCCTAGCGGAAACGAGCAGTACTTC. Amino acid sequence: CASSLDSPSGNEQYF. The V gene is TRBV5-4, the J gene TRBJ2-7; 7 nucleotides align to TRBD2. The CDR3 loop spans 15 amino acids. J was trimmed by 5 bases and V by 0 bases; bases with no gene match: 8. CDR1 and CDR2 from the germline V gene are SGHNT and YYREEE (reference sequence).

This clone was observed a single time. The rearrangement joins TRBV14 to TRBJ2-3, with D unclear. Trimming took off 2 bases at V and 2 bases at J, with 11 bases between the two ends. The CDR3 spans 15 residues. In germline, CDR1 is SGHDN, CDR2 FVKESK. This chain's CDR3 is CASSQRAASTDTQYF. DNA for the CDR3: TGTGCCAGCAGCCAAAGGGCAGCCTCCACAGATACGCAGTATTTT.

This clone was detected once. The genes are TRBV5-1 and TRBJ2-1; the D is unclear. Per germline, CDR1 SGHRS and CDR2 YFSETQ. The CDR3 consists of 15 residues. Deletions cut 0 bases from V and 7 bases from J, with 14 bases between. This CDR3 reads CASSLVSGSQNEQFF. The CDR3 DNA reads TGCGCCAGCAGCTTGGTTTCGGGCAGCCAAAATGAGCAGTTCTTC.

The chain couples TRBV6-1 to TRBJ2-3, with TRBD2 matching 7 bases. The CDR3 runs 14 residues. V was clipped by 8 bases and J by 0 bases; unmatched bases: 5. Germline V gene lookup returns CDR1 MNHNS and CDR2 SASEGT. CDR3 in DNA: TGTGCCAGCGCTAGCGGTCCTAGCACAGATACGCAGTATTTT. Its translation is CASASGPSTDTQYF.

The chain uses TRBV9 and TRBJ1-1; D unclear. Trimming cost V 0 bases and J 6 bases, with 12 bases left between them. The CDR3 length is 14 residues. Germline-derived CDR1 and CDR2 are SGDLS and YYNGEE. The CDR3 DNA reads TGTGCCAGCAGCGTAGCTACAACGGGATCTGAAGCTTTCTTT. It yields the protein CASSVATTGSEAFF.

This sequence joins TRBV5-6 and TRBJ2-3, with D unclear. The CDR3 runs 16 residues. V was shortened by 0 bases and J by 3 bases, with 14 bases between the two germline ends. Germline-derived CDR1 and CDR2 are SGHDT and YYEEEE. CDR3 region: CASSLAADPLTDTQYF. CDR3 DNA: TGTGCCAGCAGCTTGGCCGCGGACCCCTTGACAGATACGCAGTATTTT. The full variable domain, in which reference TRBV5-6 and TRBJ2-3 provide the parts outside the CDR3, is DAGVTQSPTHLIKTRGQQVTLRCSPKSGHDTVSWYQQALGQGPQFIFQYYEEEERQRGNFPDRFSGHQFPNYSSELNVNALLLGDSALYLCASSLAADPLTDTQYFGPGTRLTVL.

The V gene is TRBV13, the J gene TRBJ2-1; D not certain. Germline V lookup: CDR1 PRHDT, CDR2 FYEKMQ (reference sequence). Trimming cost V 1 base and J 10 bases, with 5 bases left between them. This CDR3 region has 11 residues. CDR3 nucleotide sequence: TGTGCCAGCAGCTTAGAGAGCGAGCAGTTCTTC. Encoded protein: CASSLESEQFF.

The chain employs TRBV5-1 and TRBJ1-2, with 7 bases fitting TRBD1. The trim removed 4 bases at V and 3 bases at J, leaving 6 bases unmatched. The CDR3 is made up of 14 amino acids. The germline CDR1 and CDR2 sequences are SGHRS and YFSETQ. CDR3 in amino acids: CASSTQGRDYGYTF. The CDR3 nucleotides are TGCGCCAGCAGCACACAGGGGAGGGACTATGGCTACACCTTC.

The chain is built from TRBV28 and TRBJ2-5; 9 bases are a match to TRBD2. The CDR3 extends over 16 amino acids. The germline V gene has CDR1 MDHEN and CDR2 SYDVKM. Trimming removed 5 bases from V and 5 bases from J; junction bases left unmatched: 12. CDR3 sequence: CASSPGVAGARETQYF. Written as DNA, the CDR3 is TGTGCCAGCAGTCCCGGGGTAGCGGGAGCCCGGGAGACCCAGTACTTC.